The following is a T cell receptor (beta chain) sequence with its context. Antigen specificity is unknown. Germline CDR1 reads GTSNPN; CDR2 reads SVGIG (reference sequence). Trimming pared 0 bases from V and 4 bases from J, leaving 16 bases between. The CDR3 totals 16 residues. Sequencing followed a ViraFEST assay step that expanded antigen-specific CD4+ T cells with viral peptide pools. Researchers isolated CD4+ T cells once approximately eleven days of culture had elapsed. Participants completed two doses of the BNT162b2 or mRNA-1273 vaccine. Prior SARS-CoV-2 infection was absent in the vaccine recipients, as shown by negative nucleocapsid antibodies. Cultures got half-medium changes with IL-2 on days 3 and 7. Produced via immunoSEQ multiplex PCR; TCRdb's table is partial and in-frame only. This repertoire shows fewer than 50,000 clones, about 80% found once; its top ten account for 1.5% to 2.5%. The data are from a study of vaccination effects on CD4 cells after COVID-19. Turning to the study itself: Sampling occurred a median 72 days post second dose, range 14 to 241. Overall study results and limits: After vaccination, at late timepoints, clones induced by infection and by vaccine contracted markedly.

This sample comprised CD4+ T cells from PBMCs cultured with HCoV-NL63 spike peptides, obtained after COVID-19 vaccination. This clonotype was sampled from a human donor who received a COVID-19 vaccine. Some clones in this sample may be carry-over from other donors' samples. The gene calls are TRBV30 and TRBJ2-1; D assignment may be TRBD1 or TRBD2 (5 bases each). The CDR3 region is CAWSVPLWDVYNEQFF. CDR3 bases: TGTGCCTGGAGTGTCCCCCTCTGGGACGTATACAATGAGCAGTTCTTC.